This TCR beta chain was sequenced in a study of T cells in localized non-small cell lung cancer (dated by TCRdb to about 2020). In the study overall: T cell repertoires of some 240 early-stage NSCLC patients were analyzed, with tumors being compared against uninvolved tumor-adjacent lungs. The cohort comprised 236 treatment-naïve NSCLC patients with resected, localized lung tumors. A mean age of around 66 years was recorded for the NSCLC patients, of whom 120 to 150 were male and about a hundred were female. Broader findings and caveats from the paper: Of the top 100 tumor clones, a median of about 53 were detected in paired uninvolved adjacent lung; roughly 26 were also among that lung's top 100. Because multi-region tumor sequencing was not performed, intratumor heterogeneity could not be ruled out. Uninvolved tumor-adjacent lung showed the highest T cell clonality, higher than tumor, which suggests more focused antigenic responses in the uninvolved tumor-adjacent lung. Because the study design was exploratory, TCR variables were selected using unadjusted p-values without false-discovery rate correction. Higher blood T cell density associated with longer overall survival, while higher adjacent-lung clonality associated with shorter survival.

The immunoSEQ Assay was used to sequence TCR beta CDR3 regions from DNA. The authors processed their data as follows. T cell density was computed as TCR beta template counts normalized to usable DNA estimated by amplifying housekeeping genes. Richness was estimated using the preseqR package, with extrapolation to 400,000 templates for PBMC samples and to 120,000 templates for tissue samples. Clonality was defined as one minus Pielou's evenness. To identify tissue-enriched TCRs, differential abundance testing was run on productive amino-acid clonotypes with a minimum total count of 5 and an alpha of 0.1. The Jaccard Index and the Morisita Overlap Index were used to measure repertoire overlap between compartments. GLIPH grouped TCR beta CDR3s together with public tetramer-defined viral CDR3s, and a viral motif had to include at least three viral sequences and show V-gene enrichment. TCRdb's version of the immuneACCESS table is confined to in-frame rearrangements and falls short of the full clone set. An unresolved V gene accounts for under half of the shortfall where checked; the remainder is of unknown origin. Clone size and the V and J calls come from that table; the DNA yielded D and trimming. The sample table shows 13,000 or so clones, and 28% are seen once. The ten largest make up roughly 7.2% of the sample.

Comments on this clone: Its antigen remains unidentified. No clone much larger than this one lies a single base away; base qualities are absent.

Reading from cysteine to phenylalanine, the CDR3 counts 13 amino acids. Only the CDR3 DNA is retained, 39 bases long and in frame from the first base. CDR1 and CDR2, looked up from the germline V gene (reference sequence), are GTSNPN and SVGIG. The germline V and J ends show losses of 2 bases and 8 bases respectively, and no gene match explains 6 bases of the junction. At diagnosis, tumor, uninvolved tumor-adjacent lung and peripheral blood were collected and then preserved as a mix of FFPE and fresh-frozen material. The sequence is built from TRBV30 and TRBJ1-1, with 9 middle bases fitting TRBD1. Sequences were derived from lung tumor tissue, sampled before any cancer treatment. The sequence came from a female donor at least 60 years old with stage I lung adenocarcinoma. CDR3 reads: CAWSHGQGREAFF. The nucleotides read TGTGCCTGGAGTCATGGACAGGGGCGAGAAGCTTTCTTT.